This TCR beta chain is drawn from a study of identical twins. Study results and caveats: Conclusions were based on cross-sectional statistical analysis, without following the same donors.

TCRdb independently ran MiXCR on the 5' RACE reads; one entry per CDR3 protein. The sample lists roughly 770,000 distinct CDR3 sequences, roughly 18% occurring once. Concerning this clonotype: Its specificity is not known.

Germline V gene data show CDR1 as LGHNT and CDR2 as FRNRAP. With 6 bases clipped from V and 3 bases from J, the junction kept 7 bases outside the gene matches. This CDR3 has 15 residues. The same data also contributed to another study, on T cells expressing NK-cell markers.

Sequences were obtained from PBMCs. The origin of this receptor is a young woman in good health. This sequence joins TRBV12-5 and TRBJ2-4, with 8 nucleotides matching TRBD2. The DNA for the CDR3 is TGTGCTAGTGGCCGGGGGGGGCGCGGCAAAAACATTCAGTACTTC. Its translation: CASGRGGRGKNIQYF.